Listed below are T cell receptor beta chains from one sample, sequenced in a study of HIV-infected children after antiretroviral therapy interruption. TCRdb ran MiXCR on the 3' RACE reads and lists one entry per CDR3 protein. The sample contains 40,000 to 55,000 distinct CDR3 sequences, approximately 4% of which appear only once. The sample here was CD45RA+ CD4+ T cells from PBMCs, pooled from several time points, taken from a donor given antiretroviral therapy, either interrupted or continuous. Receptors were obtained from a pool of human donors with HIV. Each CDR3 is given with its conserved first and last residue. Fields, in order: D gene, clone size, J gene, V gene, CDR3 DNA, CDR3 protein. The D gene is left open where the match is weak. The size entry is marked missing in some rows and otherwise reads once, few, many or a size class.

D: NA; size: many; J: TRBJ1-1; V: TRBV29-1; DNA: TGCAGCGTTGAAGTCCAAGGGGCCGCGAACACTGAAGCTTTCTTT; CDR3: CSVEVQGAANTEAFF
D: NA; size: many; J: TRBJ1-4; V: TRBV5-8; DNA: TGTGCCAGCAGCTTGGACGGTCCGGCTAATGAAAAACTGTTTTTT; CDR3: CASSLDGPANEKLFF
D: NA; size: many; J: TRBJ1-1; V: TRBV5-1; DNA: TGCGCCAGCAGCTTGTCTCCAACCACTGAAGCTTTCTTT; CDR3: CASSLSPTTEAFF
D: NA; size: many; J: TRBJ2-1; V: TRBV5-1; DNA: TGCGCCAGCAGACAAATTAGCTCCTACAATGAGCAGTTCTTC; CDR3: CASRQISSYNEQFF
D: NA; size: medium-sized; J: TRBJ1-2; V: TRBV10-3; DNA: TGTGCCATCAGTGGGACGGACGCCAGCGACTATGGCTACACCTTC; CDR3: CAISGTDASDYGYTF
D: NA; size: many; J: TRBJ2-7; V: TRBV7-9; DNA: TGTGCCAGCAGCCACCAGGCCCTGGCCCCCTACGAGCAGTACTTC; CDR3: CASSHQALAPYEQYF
D: NA; size: many; J: TRBJ1-5; V: TRBV28; DNA: TGTGCCAGCAGTCCCGGGGGGCGCGGGAGCAATCAGCCCCAGCATTTT; CDR3: CASSPGGRGSNQPQHF
D: NA; size: few; J: TRBJ1-1; V: TRBV3-1; DNA: TGTGCCAGCAGCCAAGGGCAGGGAGATACTGAAGCTTTCTTT; CDR3: CASSQGQGDTEAFF
D: NA; size: few; J: TRBJ1-1; V: TRBV7-9; DNA: TGTGCCAGCAGCCCAATAACTGAAGCTTTCTTT; CDR3: CASSPITEAFF
D: NA; size: few; J: TRBJ2-5; V: TRBV4-2; DNA: TGTGCCAGCAGCCAAGGGTCCGGACAGCGTCAAGAGACCCAGTACTTC; CDR3: CASSQGSGQRQETQYF
D: NA; size: many; J: TRBJ1-5; V: TRBV4-2; DNA: TGTGCCAGCAGCCCCGAGGGACGAGGGCAGCCCCAGCATTTT; CDR3: CASSPEGRGQPQHF
D: NA; size: many; J: TRBJ2-1; V: TRBV30; DNA: TGTGCCTGGAGTTTCTGGGATGAGCAGTTCTTC; CDR3: CAWSFWDEQFF
D: NA; size: many; J: TRBJ1-4; V: TRBV20-1; DNA: TGCAGTGCTAGAGATACGGGGAGGAGCGAAAAACTGTTTTTT; CDR3: CSARDTGRSEKLFF
D: NA; size: NA; J: TRBJ2-1; V: TRBV12-3/TRBV12-4; DNA: TGTGCCAGCAGCCAGATTTGGGATGAGCAGTTCTTC; CDR3: CASSQIWDEQFF
D: TRBD2; size: many; J: TRBJ2-1; V: TRBV20-1; DNA: TGCAGTGCTAGTTCTAGCGGGGCAAATGAGCAGTTCTTC; CDR3: CSASSSGANEQFF
D: NA; size: many; J: TRBJ1-1; V: TRBV10-3; DNA: TGTGCCATCAGGGACGAGGACACTGAAGCTTTCTTT; CDR3: CAIRDEDTEAFF
D: TRBD2; size: NA; J: TRBJ2-3; V: TRBV20-1; DNA: TGCAGTGCTGGACCTAGCGGGGGGATCGCAGATACGCAGTATTTT; CDR3: CSAGPSGGIADTQYF